This T cell receptor (beta chain) originates from a study of T cells in localized non-small cell lung cancer. Study-level results: Those with higher blood T cell density had longer overall survival. The tumor had only one region sequenced, so heterogeneity remains possible. In adjacent lung, a median around 55 of the top 100 tumor clones were found. Uninvolved nearby lung showed the greatest T cell clonality, exceeding that found in tumor.

Measured with immunoSEQ multiplex PCR; TCRdb has only the in-frame clones, and not every one. The sample records under 95,000 clones, more than 75% being singletons. Note on this clone: Its antigen remains unknown.

This TCR came from an older female donor with stage I lung adenocarcinoma. Here the sequenced sample was peripheral blood, taken before any cancer treatment.

In nucleotides, the CDR3 is TGCGCCAGCAGCTTGGGGACAGGGACTGATGGCTACACCTTC. Encoded protein: CASSLGTGTDGYTF. V gene TRBV5-1 combines with J gene TRBJ1-2; 8 bases line up with TRBD1. With 0 bases clipped from V and 6 bases from J, the junction kept 4 bases outside the gene matches. Germline CDR1 and CDR2: SGHRS and YFSETQ. The CDR3 has 14 residues.